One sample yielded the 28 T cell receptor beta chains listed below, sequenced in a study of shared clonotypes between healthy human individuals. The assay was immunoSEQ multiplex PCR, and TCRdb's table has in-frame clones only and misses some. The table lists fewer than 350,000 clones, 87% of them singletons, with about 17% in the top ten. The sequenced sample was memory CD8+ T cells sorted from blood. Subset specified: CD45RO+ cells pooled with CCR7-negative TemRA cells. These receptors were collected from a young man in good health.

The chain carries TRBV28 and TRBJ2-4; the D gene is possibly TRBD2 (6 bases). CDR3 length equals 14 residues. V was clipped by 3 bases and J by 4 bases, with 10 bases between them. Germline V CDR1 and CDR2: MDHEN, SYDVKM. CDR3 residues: CASSLGTGKNIQYF. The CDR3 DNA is TGTGCCAGCAGTTTGGGGACTGGGAAAAACATTCAGTACTTC.

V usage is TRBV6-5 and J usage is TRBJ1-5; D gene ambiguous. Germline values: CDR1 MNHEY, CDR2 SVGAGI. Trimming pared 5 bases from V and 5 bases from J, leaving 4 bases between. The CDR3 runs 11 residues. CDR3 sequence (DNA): TGTGCCAGCAGTCACCATCAGCCCCAGCATTTT. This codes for CASSHHQPQHF.

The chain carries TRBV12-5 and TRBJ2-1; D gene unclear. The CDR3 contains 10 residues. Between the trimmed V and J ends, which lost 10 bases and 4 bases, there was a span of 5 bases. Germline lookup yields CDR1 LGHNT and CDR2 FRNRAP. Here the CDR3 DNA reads TGTGCTACCGGATACAATGAGCAGTTCTTC. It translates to CATGYNEQFF.

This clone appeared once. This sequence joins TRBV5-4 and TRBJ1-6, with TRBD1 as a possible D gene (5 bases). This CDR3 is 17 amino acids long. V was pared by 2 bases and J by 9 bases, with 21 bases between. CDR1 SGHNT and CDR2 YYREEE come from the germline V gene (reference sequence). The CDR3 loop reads CASSFGAGRVLSSPLHF. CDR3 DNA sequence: TGTGCCAGCAGCTTTGGGGCAGGCAGGGTTTTGAGTTCACCCCTCCACTTT.

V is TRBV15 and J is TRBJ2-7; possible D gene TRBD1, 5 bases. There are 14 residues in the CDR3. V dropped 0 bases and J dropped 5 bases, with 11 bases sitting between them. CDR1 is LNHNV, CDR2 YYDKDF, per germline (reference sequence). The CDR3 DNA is TGTGCCACCAGCAGAGATCGGGCGACAGACGAGCAGTACTTC. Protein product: CATSRDRATDEQYF. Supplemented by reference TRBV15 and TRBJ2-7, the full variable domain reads DAMVIQNPRYQVTQFGKPVTLSCSQTLNHNVMYWYQQKSSQAPKLLFHYYDKDFNNEADTPDNFQSRRPNTSFCFLDIRSPGLGDTAMYLCATSRDRATDEQYFGPGTRLTVT.

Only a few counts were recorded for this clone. In DNA form, the CDR3 reads TGTGCCATCAGTGATGGGCTAGCGGGAGGTTCGGATGAGCAGTTCTTC. As protein: CAISDGLAGGSDEQFF. The V gene is TRBV10-3, the J gene TRBJ2-1; 11 bases agree with TRBD2. Germline V CDR1 and CDR2: ENHRY, SYGVKD. V shed 3 bases and J 8 bases; nucleotides not matched to a gene: 9. This CDR3 has 16 amino acids.

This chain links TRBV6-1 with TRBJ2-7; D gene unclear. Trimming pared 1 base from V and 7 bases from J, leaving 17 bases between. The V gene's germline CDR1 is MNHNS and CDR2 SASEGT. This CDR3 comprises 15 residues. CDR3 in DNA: TGTGCCAGCAGTGAAGATGGAGCAGCACCATGGGAGCAGTACTTC. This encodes CASSEDGAAPWEQYF.

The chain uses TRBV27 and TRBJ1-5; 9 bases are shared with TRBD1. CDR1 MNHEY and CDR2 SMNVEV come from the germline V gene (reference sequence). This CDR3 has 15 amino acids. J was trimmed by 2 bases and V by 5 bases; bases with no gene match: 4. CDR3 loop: CASSPRTGGNQPQHF. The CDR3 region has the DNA TGTGCCAGCAGTCCACGGACAGGGGGCAATCAGCCCCAGCATTTT.

The CDR3 nucleotides read TGTGCCACCAGCAGAGAGATAGCGGGAGCCCACGAGCAGTACTTC. This codes for CATSREIAGAHEQYF. J is TRBJ2-7 and V is TRBV15; the match to TRBD2 covers 9 bases. CDR3 length equals 15 residues. Per the germline V gene, CDR1 is LNHNV and CDR2 is YYDKDF (reference sequence). The ends lost 0 bases at V and 5 bases at J; junction bases unmatched: 5.

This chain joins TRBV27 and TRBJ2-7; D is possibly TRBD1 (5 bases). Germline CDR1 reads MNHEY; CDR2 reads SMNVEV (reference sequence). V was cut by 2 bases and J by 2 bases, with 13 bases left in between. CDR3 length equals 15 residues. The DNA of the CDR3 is TGTGCCAGCAGTTTAGGGGCAGGCACTGCCTACGAGCAGTACTTC. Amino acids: CASSLGAGTAYEQYF.

CDR3 sequence: CSVEGLAGDYNEQFF. In nucleotides, the CDR3 is TGCAGCGTTGAAGGACTAGCGGGGGACTACAATGAGCAGTTCTTC. The chain has TRBV29-1 and TRBJ2-1, with 12 nucleotides matching TRBD2. From germline, CDR1 is SQVTM and CDR2 ANQGSEA. The trim removed 1 base at V and 3 bases at J, leaving 1 base unmatched. CDR3 length equals 15 residues.

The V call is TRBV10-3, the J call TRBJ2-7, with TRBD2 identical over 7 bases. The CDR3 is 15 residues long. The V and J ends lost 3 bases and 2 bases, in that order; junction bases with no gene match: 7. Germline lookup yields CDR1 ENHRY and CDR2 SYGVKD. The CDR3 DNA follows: TGTGCCATCAGTGACCCCCCGGGAGGCACCTACGAGCAGTACTTC. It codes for CAISDPPGGTYEQYF.

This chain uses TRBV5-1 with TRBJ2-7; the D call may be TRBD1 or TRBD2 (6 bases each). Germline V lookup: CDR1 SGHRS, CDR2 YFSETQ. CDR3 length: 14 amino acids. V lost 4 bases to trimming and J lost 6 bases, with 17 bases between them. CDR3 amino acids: CASSPRGAASEQYF. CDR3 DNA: TGCGCCAGCAGCCCGAGGGGGGCCGCTAGCGAGCAGTACTTC.

CDR3 amino acids: CASSYGQGVGNSPLHF. As DNA, the CDR3 is TGTGCCAGCAGTTACGGACAGGGGGTGGGTAATTCACCCCTCCACTTT. The rearrangement uses TRBV6-5 and TRBJ1-6; 10 positions agree with TRBD1. The CDR3 has 16 residues. Looked up from germline, CDR1 is MNHEY and CDR2 is SVGAGI. V shed 2 bases and J 6 bases; nucleotides not matched to a gene: 4.

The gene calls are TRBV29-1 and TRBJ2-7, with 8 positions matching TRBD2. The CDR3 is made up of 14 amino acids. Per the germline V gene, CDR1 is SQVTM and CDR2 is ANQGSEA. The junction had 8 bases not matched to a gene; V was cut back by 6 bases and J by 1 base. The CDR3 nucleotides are TGCAGCGTGGCGGGGGGAACAGCATCCTACGAGCAGTACTTC. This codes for CSVAGGTASYEQYF.

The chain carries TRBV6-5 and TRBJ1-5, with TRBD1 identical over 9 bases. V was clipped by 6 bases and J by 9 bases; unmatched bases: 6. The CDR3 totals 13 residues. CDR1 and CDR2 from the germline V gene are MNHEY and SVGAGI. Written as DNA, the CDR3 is TGTGCCAGCAGCTTGGGACAGGGACCGCCCCAGCATTTT. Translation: CASSLGQGPPQHF.

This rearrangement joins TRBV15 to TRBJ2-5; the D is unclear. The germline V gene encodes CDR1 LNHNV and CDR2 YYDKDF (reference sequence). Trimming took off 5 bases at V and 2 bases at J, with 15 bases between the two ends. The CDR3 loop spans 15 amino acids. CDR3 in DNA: TGTGCCACCAGCGAATCATTGGCGGAACAAGAGACCCAGTACTTC. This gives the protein CATSESLAEQETQYF.

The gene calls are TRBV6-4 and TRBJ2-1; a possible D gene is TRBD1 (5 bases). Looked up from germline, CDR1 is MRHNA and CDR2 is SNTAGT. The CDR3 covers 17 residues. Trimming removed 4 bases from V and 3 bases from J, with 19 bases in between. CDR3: CASSVGYRGPNYNEQFF. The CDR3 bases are TGTGCCAGCAGTGTGGGGTATAGGGGCCCTAACTACAATGAGCAGTTCTTC.

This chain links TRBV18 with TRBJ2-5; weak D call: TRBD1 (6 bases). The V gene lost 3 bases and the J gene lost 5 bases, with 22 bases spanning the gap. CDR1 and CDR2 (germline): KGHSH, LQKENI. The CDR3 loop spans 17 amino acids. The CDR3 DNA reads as TGTGCCAGCTCACCCTACGGACAGCTACTCGGGTATGAGACCCAGTACTTC. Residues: CASSPYGQLLGYETQYF.

Here the CDR3 reads CASSDTNLAGSLLFF. The CDR3, as DNA: TGTGCCAGCAGCGATACGAATCTAGCGGGTTCGTTGCTGTTTTTT. The rearrangement uses TRBV7-9 and TRBJ2-2; 8 positions match TRBD2. Germline CDR1 and CDR2: SEHNR and FQNEAQ (reference sequence). This CDR3 comprises 15 residues. The J segment lost 13 bases and the V segment lost 5 bases, leaving 15 bases of the junction unmatched.

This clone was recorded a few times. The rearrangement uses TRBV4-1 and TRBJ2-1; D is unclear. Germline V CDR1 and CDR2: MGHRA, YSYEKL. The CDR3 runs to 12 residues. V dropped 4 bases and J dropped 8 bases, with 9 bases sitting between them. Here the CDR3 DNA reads TGCGCCAGCAGCCCGCGAGGCGATGAGCAGTTCTTC. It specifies CASSPRGDEQFF.

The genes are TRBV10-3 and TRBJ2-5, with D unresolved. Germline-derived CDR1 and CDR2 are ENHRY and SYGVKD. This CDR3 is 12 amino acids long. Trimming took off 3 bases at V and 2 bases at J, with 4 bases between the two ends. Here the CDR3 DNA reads TGTGCCATCAGTGACGTTCAAGAGACCCAGTACTTC. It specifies CAISDVQETQYF.

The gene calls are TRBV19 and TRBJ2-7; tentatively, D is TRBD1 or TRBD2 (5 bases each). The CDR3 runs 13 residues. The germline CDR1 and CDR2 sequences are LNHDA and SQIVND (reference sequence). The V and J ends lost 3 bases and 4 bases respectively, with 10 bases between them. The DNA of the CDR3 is TGTGCCAGTAGTATGGGACCGGCGTACGAGCAGTACTTC. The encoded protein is CASSMGPAYEQYF.

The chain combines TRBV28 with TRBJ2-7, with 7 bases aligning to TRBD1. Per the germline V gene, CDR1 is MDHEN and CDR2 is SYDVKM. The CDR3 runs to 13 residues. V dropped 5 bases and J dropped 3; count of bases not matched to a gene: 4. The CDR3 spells CASSQQGIYEQYF. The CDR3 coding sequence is TGTGCCAGCAGTCAACAGGGGATCTACGAGCAGTACTTC.

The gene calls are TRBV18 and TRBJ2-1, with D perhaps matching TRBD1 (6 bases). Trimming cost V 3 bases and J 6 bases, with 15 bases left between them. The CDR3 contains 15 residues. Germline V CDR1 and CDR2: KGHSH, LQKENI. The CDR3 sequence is CASSPPDSPGNEQFF. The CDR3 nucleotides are TGTGCCAGCTCACCCCCGGACAGCCCAGGCAATGAGCAGTTCTTC.

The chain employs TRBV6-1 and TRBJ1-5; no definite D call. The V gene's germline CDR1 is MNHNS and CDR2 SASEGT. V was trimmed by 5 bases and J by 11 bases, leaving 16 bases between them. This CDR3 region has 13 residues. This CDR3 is CASSSDPPATQHF. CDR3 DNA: TGTGCCAGCAGTTCTGATCCCCCGGCGACCCAGCATTTT.

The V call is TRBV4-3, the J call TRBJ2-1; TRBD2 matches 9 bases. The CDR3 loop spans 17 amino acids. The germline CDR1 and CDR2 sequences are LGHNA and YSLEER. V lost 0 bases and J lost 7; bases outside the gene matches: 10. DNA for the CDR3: TGCGCCAGCAGCCAAGATACCAGCGGGAGGCGATTAAATGAGCAGTTCTTC. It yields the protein CASSQDTSGRRLNEQFF.

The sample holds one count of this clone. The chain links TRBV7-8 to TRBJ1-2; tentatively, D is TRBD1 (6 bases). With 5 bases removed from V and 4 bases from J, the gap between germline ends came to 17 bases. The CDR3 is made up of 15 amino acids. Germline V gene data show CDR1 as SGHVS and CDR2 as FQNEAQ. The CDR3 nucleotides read TGTGCCAGCAGCATTTTTCCAGGGGAAGGCTATGGCTACACCTTC. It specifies CASSIFPGEGYGYTF.